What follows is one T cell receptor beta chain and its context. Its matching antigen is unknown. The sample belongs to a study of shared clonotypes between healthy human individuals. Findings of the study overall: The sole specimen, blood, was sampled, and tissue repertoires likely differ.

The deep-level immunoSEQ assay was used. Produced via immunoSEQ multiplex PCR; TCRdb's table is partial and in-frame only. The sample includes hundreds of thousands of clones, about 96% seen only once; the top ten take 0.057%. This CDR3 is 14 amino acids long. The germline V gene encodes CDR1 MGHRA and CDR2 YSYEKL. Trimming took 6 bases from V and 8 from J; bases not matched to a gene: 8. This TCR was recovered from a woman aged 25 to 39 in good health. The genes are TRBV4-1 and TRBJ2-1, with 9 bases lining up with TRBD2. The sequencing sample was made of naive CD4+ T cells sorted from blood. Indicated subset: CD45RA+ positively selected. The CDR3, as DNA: TGCGCCAGCAGTACGAGTAGCGGGAGTTATGAGCAGTTCTTC. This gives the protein CASSTSSGSYEQFF.